This T cell receptor (beta chain) was profiled in a study of shared clonotypes between healthy human individuals. Findings and limits, study-wide: Lower generation probabilities were found for non-shared clonotypes than for those shared by all four donors. A handful of donors shared about 5% of their naive CD4 clonotypes.

A word on this clone: Its cognate antigen is unknown.

Sequencing was performed with immunoSEQ multiplex PCR; in TCRdb, only in-frame clones are kept and a portion is missing. This table holds about 660,000 clones, approximately 79% found once. Material: memory CD4+ T cells sorted from blood. The subset denotes: CD45RA-negative fraction. The source is a woman in her 30s in good health.

CDR3 protein: CASSSSGLPDTQYF. The DNA of the CDR3 is TGTGCCAGCAGCTCTTCAGGGTTGCCAGATACGCAGTATTTT. The J gene is TRBJ2-3, the V gene TRBV7-2; TRBD1 is a possible D gene (5 bases). Germline loops: CDR1 SGHTA, CDR2 FQGNSA. Trimming took off 4 bases at V and 4 bases at J, with 12 bases between the two ends. This CDR3 comprises 14 residues.